This TCR beta chain comes out of a study of blood T cell repertoires in COVID-19. Study in general: Researchers got acute and convalescent COVID-19 samples from the United States, Italy and Spain. Sources were T cells, B-cell-depleted T cells, or PBMCs; the material itself was cDNA or gDNA.

In the source study's methods: Estimation of nucleated cell counts was performed using reference gene primer amplification. Assay: immunoSEQ multiplex PCR; the TCRdb copy retains only in-frame clones and omits some. D and trimming were read from the DNA, whereas the V and J calls and clone size are those reported in that table. The sample has more than 50,000 clones; approximately 88% are singletons. J gave up 2 bases and V 2 bases, and 9 bases lay outside the gene matches. Germline CDR1 and CDR2: SGHTS and YDEGEE. The CDR3 totals 16 residues. Sequenced: peripheral blood. This chain joins TRBV5-8 and TRBJ1-1, with 7 positions matching TRBD1. This clonotype was obtained from a human donor in a cohort sampled during active COVID-19. CDR3 sequence: CASSFRGGLFNTEAFF. The CDR3 nucleotides are TGTGCCAGCAGCTTTAGAGGGGGCCTCTTTAACACTGAAGCTTTCTTT.